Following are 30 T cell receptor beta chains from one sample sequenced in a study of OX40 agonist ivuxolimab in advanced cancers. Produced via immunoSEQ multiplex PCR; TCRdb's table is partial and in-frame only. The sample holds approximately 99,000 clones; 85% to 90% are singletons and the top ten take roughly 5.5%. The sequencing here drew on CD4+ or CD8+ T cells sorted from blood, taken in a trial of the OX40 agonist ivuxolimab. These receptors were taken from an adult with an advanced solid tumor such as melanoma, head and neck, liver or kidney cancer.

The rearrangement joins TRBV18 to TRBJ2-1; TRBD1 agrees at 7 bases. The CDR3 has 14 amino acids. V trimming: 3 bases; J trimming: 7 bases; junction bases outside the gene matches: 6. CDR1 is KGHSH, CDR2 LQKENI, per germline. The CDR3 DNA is TGTGCCAGCTCACCGGCGAACAGGGGAAATGAGCAGTTCTTC. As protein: CASSPANRGNEQFF.

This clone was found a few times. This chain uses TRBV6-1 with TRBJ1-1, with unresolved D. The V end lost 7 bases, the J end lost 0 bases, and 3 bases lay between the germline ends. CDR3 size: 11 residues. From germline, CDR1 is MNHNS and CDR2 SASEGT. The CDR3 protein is CASTVNTEAFF. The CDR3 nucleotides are TGTGCCAGCACGGTGAACACTGAAGCTTTCTTT.

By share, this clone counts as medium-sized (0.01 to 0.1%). The CDR3 DNA sequence: TGTGCCACCTGGGGAAGCCGCCTCTATGGCTACACCTTC. Its protein product is CATWGSRLYGYTF. This chain connects TRBV6-6 to TRBJ1-2; D uncertain. Germline V gene sequence: CDR1 MNHNY, CDR2 SVGAGI (reference sequence). CDR3 size: 13 residues. Trimming shortened V by 10 bases and J by 4 bases, and 16 bases separated the two germline ends.

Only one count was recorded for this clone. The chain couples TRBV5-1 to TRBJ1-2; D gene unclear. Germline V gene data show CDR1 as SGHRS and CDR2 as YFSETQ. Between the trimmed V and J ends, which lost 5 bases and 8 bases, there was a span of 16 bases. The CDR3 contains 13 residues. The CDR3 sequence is CASSPNTLEGYTF. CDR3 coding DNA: TGCGCCAGCAGTCCGAACACCCTGGAGGGCTACACCTTC. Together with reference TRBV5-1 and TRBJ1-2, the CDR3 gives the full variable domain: KAGVTQTPRYLIKTRGQQVTLSCSPISGHRSVSWYQQTPGQGLQFLFEYFSETQRNKGNFPGRFSGRQFSNSRSEMNVSTLELGDSALYLCASSPNTLEGYTFGSGTRLTVV.

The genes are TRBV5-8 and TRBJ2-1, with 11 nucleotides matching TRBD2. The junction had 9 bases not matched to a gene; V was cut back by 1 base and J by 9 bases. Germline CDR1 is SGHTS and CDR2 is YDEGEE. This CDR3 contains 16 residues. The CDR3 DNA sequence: TGTGCCAGCAGCTTGATGCTTACTAGCGGGAGCCGTGAGCAGTTCTTC. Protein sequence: CASSLMLTSGSREQFF. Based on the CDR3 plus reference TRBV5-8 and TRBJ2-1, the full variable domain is EAGVTQSPTHLIKTRGQQATLRCSPISGHTSVYWYQQALGLGLQFLLWYDEGEERNRGNFPPRFSGRQFPNYSSELNVNALELEDSALYLCASSLMLTSGSREQFFGPGTRLTVL.

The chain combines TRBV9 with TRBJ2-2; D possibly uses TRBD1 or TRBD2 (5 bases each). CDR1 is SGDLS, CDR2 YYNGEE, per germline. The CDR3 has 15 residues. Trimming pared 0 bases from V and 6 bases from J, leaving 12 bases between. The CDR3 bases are TGTGCCAGCAGCGTAGGGGGCACCGGGGCCGGGGAGCTGTTTTTT. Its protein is CASSVGGTGAGELFF.

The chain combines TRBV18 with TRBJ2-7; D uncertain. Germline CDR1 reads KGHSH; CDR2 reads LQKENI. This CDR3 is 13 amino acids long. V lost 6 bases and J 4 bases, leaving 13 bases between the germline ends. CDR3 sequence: CASSRAPSYEQYF. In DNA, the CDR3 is TGTGCCAGCTCCCGAGCGCCAAGTTACGAGCAGTACTTC.

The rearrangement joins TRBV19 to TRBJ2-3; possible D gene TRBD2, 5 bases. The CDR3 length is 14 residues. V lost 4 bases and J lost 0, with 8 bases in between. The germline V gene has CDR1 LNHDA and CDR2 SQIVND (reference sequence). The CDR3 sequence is CASSNPGSTDTQYF. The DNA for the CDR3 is TGTGCCAGTAGTAACCCGGGGAGCACAGATACGCAGTATTTT.

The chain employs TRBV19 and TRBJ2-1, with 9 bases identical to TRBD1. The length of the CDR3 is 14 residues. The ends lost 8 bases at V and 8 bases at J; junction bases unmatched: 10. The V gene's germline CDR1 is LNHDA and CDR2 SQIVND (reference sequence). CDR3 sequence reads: CASSRGTGRDEQFF. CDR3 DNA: TGTGCCAGTTCGAGAGGGACAGGGCGGGATGAGCAGTTCTTC.

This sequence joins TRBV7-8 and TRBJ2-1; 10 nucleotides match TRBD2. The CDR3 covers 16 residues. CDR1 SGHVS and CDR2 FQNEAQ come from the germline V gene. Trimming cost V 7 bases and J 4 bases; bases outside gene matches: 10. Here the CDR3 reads CASIPLLAGEYNEQFF. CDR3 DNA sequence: TGTGCCAGCATCCCCCTCCTAGCGGGAGAGTACAATGAGCAGTTCTTC.

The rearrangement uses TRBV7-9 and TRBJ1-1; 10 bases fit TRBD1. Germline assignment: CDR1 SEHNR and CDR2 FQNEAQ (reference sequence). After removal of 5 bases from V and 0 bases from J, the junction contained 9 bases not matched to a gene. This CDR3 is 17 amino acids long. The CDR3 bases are TGTGCCAGCAGCCCTACCGGGACAGGGGTCATGAACACTGAAGCTTTCTTT. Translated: CASSPTGTGVMNTEAFF.

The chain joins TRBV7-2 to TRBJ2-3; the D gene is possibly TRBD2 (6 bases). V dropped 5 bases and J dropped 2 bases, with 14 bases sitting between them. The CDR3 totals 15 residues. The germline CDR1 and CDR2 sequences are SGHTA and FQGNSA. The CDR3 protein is CASSGFGTVTDTQYF. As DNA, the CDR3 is TGTGCCAGCAGCGGCTTCGGGACTGTCACAGATACGCAGTATTTT.

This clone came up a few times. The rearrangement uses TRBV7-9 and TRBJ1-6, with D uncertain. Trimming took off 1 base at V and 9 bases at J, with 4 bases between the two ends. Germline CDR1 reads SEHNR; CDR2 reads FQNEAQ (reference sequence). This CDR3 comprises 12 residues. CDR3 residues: CASSLEGSPLHF. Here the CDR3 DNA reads TGTGCCAGCAGCTTAGAGGGTTCACCCCTCCACTTT. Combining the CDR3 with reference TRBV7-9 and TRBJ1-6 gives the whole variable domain DTGVSQNPRHKITKRGQNVTFRCDPISEHNRLYWYRQTLGQGPEFLTYFQNEAQLEKSRLLSDRFSAERPKGSFSTLEIQRTEQGDSAMYLCASSLEGSPLHFGNGTRLTVT.

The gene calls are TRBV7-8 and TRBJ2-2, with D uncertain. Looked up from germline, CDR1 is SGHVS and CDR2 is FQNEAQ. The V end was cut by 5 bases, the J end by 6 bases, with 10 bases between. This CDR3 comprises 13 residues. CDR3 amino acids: CASSPGYAGELFF. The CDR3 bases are TGTGCCAGCAGCCCCGGCTACGCCGGGGAGCTGTTTTTT.

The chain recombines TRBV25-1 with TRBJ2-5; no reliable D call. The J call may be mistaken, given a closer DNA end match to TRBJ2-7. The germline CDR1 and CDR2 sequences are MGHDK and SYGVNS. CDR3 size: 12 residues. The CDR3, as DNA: TGTGCCAGCAGTGGATGGTCCTACGAGCAGTACTTC. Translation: CASSGWSYEQYF.

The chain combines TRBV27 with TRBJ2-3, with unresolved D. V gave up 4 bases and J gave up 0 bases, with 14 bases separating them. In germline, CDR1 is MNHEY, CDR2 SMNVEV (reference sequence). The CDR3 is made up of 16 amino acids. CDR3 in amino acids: CASSSTAVLSTDTQYF. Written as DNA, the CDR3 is TGTGCCAGCAGTTCGACTGCGGTATTAAGCACAGATACGCAGTATTTT.

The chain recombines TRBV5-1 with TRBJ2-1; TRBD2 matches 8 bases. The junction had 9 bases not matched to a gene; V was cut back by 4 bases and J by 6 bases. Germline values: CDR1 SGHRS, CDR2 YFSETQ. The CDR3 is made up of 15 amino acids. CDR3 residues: CASSGGRGGRNEQFF. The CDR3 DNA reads TGCGCCAGCAGCGGGGGCCGGGGGGGCCGCAATGAGCAGTTCTTC.

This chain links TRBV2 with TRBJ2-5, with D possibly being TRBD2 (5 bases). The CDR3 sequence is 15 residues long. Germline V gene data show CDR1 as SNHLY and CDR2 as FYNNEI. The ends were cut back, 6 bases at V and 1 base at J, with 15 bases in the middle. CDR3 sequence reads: CASSPNLGSQETQYF. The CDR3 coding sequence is TGTGCCAGCAGCCCTAACCTAGGGAGCCAAGAGACCCAGTACTTC.

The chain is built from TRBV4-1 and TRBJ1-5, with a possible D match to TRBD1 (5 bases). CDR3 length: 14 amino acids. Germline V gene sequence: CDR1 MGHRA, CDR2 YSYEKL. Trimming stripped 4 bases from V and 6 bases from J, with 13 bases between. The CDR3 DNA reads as TGCGCCAGCAGCCGGGTCGGGGGAATTCAGCCCCAGCATTTT. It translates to CASSRVGGIQPQHF.

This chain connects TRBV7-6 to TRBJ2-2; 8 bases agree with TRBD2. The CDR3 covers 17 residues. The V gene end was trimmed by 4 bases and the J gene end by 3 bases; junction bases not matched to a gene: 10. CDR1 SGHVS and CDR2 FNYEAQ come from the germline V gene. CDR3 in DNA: TGTGCCAGCAGCTCAGTCACATCCGGGAGGGACACCGGGGAGCTGTTTTTT. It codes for CASSSVTSGRDTGELFF.

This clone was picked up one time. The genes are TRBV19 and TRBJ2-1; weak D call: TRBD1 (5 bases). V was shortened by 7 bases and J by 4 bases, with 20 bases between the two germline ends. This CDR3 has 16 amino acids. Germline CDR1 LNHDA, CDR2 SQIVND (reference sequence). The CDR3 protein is CASKPSPGWEYNEQFF. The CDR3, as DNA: TGTGCCAGTAAACCCAGCCCAGGGTGGGAATACAATGAGCAGTTCTTC.

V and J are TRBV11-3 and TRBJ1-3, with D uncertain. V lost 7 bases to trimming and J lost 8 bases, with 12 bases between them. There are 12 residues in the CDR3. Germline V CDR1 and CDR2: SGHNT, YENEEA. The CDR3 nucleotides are TGTGCCAGCACCTCGGACCCATACACCATATATTTT. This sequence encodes CASTSDPYTIYF.

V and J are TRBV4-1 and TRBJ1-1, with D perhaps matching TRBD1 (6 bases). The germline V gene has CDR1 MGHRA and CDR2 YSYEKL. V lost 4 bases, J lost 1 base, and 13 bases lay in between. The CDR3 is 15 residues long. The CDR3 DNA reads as TGCGCCAGCAGCCTTGGCGGGACACCGAACACTGAAGCTTTCTTT. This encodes CASSLGGTPNTEAFF.

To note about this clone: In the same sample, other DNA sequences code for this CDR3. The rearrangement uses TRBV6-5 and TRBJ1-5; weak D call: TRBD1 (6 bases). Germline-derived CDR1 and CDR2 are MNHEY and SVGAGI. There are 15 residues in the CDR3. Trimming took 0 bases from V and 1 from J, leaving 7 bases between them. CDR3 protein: CASSYSGGSNQPQHF. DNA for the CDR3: TGTGCCAGCAGTTACTCAGGGGGGAGCAATCAGCCCCAGCATTTT.

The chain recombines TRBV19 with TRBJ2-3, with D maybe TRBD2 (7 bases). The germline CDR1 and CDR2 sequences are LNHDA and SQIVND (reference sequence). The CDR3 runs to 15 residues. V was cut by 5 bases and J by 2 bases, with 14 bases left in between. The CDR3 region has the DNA TGTGCCAGTAGTGGGGCGGGGGCAGCCACAGATACGCAGTATTTT. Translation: CASSGAGAATDTQYF. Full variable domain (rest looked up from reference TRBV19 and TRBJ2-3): DGGITQSPKYLFRKEGQNVTLSCEQNLNHDAMYWYRQDPGQGLRLIYYSQIVNDFQKGDIAEGYSVSREKKESFPLTVTSAQKNPTAFYLCASSGAGAATDTQYFGPGTRLTVL.

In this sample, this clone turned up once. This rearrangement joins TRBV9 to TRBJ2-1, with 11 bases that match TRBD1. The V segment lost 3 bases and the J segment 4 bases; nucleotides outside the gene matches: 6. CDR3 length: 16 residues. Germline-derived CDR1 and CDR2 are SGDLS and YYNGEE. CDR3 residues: CASSATGTGGYNEQFF. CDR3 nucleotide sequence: TGTGCCAGCAGCGCGACCGGGACAGGGGGATACAATGAGCAGTTCTTC.

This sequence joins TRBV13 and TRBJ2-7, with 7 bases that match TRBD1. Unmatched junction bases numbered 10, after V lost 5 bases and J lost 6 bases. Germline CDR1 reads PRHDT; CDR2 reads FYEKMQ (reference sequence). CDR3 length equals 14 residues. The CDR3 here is CASSPTGQPFEQYF. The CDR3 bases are TGTGCCAGCAGCCCGACAGGGCAACCTTTCGAGCAGTACTTC.

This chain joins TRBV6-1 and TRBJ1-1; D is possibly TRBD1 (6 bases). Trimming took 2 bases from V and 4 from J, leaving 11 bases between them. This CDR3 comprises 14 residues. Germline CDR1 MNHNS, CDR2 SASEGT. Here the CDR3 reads CASSEMPGVTEAFF. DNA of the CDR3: TGTGCCAGCAGTGAAATGCCAGGGGTCACTGAAGCTTTCTTT.

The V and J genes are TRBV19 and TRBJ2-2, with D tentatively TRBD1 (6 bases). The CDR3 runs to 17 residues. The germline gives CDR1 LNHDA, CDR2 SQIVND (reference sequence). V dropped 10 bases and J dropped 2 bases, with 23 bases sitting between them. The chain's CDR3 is CATLFTYRATNTGELFF. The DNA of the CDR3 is TGTGCCACCCTCTTTACCTACAGGGCCACCAACACCGGGGAGCTGTTTTTT.

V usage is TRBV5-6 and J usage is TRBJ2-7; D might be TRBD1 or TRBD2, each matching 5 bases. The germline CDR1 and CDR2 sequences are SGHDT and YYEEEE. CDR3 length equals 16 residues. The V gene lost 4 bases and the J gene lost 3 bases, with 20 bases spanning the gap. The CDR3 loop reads CASSQRGGPLFYEQYF. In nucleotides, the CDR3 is TGTGCCAGCAGCCAACGTGGGGGTCCGCTCTTCTACGAGCAGTACTTC.